This T cell receptor (beta chain) was identified in a study of cytomegalovirus exposure and HLA in healthy donors. V lost 5 bases and J lost 6; bases outside the gene matches: 12. This CDR3 has 16 residues. Per the germline V gene, CDR1 is MNHEY and CDR2 is SMNVEV (reference sequence). General study findings and limits: Exclusion applied to some V segments, including TRBV6-2 and TRBV6-3, as they were indistinguishable. In a later analysis, across HLA loci, associated TCR counts were highest for DRB1, lowest for HLA-C. The likely origin of a cluster of highly shared sequence variants was a sequencing artifact.

PCR primers comprised 60 Vbeta and 13 Jbeta primers. TCRdb's table, derived via immunoSEQ multiplex PCR, lists solely in-frame clones and lacks some. The table has under 250,000 clones, approximately 80% seen once; the top ten hold less than 3%. As for the donors, each was a healthy bone marrow donor. This clone was observed a single time. Its antigen remains unknown. The sequencing input was PBMCs. The chain employs TRBV27 and TRBJ2-3, with TRBD1 identical over 9 bases. This TCR derives from a young woman in good health and CMV-seronegative. The CDR3 DNA is TGTGCCAGCAGTCCAAGCAGGACAGGGGAGGGGGATACGCAGTATTTT. This gives the protein CASSPSRTGEGDTQYF.